This T cell receptor (beta chain) was found in a study of radiation and T cells in renal cell carcinoma. General study points: Baseline intratumoral clonotype presence is unknown without pretreatment biopsies. In blood, top tumor clones expanded by 2 weeks, shrinking by 4.

Time point defined: baseline pretreatment blood. Documented treatment: 15 Gy SBRT to primary tumor, nephrectomy 4 weeks later. Radiation-treated patients gave blood at baseline, week 2 and week 4. The patient's renal cell carcinoma had clear cell pathology. CDR3 length: 14 residues. With 3 bases removed from V and 1 base from J, the gap between germline ends came to 6 bases. CDR1 LNHDA and CDR2 SQIVND come from the germline V gene (reference sequence). Sequencing used immunoSEQ multiplex PCR; TCRdb keeps in-frame clones, though not all of them. Among 150,000 or so clones listed, 88% were seen once. With regard to this clone: Its antigen is unidentified.

Sequenced here: blood, sampled from a patient whose treatment included radiotherapy and nephrectomy. The V call is TRBV19, the J call TRBJ2-2; no reliable D call. The sequence was obtained from a woman in her 70s with renal cell carcinoma. The CDR3 spells CASSILQNTGELFF. CDR3 in DNA: TGTGCCAGTAGTATTTTACAGAACACCGGGGAGCTGTTTTTT. The full variable domain, completed using reference TRBV19 and TRBJ2-2, is DGGITQSPKYLFRKEGQNVTLSCEQNLNHDAMYWYRQDPGQGLRLIYYSQIVNDFQKGDIAEGYSVSREKKESFPLTVTSAQKNPTAFYLCASSILQNTGELFFGEGSRLTVL.